This T cell receptor (beta chain) is from a study of cytomegalovirus exposure and HLA in healthy donors. Points from the study as a whole: Across all donors, roughly uniform sequencing depth was an assumption of the presence/absence analyses. Per a later analysis, fewer than 20,000 TCR beta sequences showed association with HLA alleles at 0.05 false discovery rate. As was reported, the classifier diagnosed cytomegalovirus status with high specificity and sensitivity.

This CDR3 spans 14 amino acids. With V trimmed by 6 bases and J by 0 bases, 2 bases remained unmatched. From germline, CDR1 is MNHEY and CDR2 SVGAGI. With respect to this clone: Its target is not known.

Primers: 60 Vbeta forward and 13 Jbeta reverse. Profiled with immunoSEQ multiplex PCR; TCRdb holds only in-frame clones, not every one. The sample holds roughly 170,000 clones; 80% to 85% are singletons and the top ten take 1.6%. The chain recombines TRBV6-5 with TRBJ2-3; 8 bases are a match to TRBD1. The source material was PBMCs. This TCR was recovered from a middle-aged man in good health and CMV-seronegative. The CDR3 nucleotides read TGTGCCAGCAGCCGGGACAGGAGCACAGATACGCAGTATTTT. The encoded protein is CASSRDRSTDTQYF.